This TCR beta chain comes out of a study of CD8 T cells in ankylosing spondylitis. The study, taken as a whole, reports: Disease-associated clonotypes exhibited CD8+ identity and were relatively infrequent in peripheral blood. Made up of under ten highly homologous variants, a TCR beta motif appeared characteristic of ankylosing spondylitis blood. Disease-linked clones reportedly showed significant enrichment in matched ankylosing spondylitis synovial fluid. Prior literature has documented some motif variants in synovial fluid and blood from reactive arthritis.

About this clonotype itself: The target antigen is unknown.

Trimming shortened V by 0 bases and J by 1 base, and 3 bases separated the two germline ends. The CDR3 covers 13 residues. The germline CDR1 and CDR2 sequences are MRHNA and SNTAGT. TCRdb ran MiXCR on the 5' RACE reads and lists one entry per CDR3 protein. The data show some 140,000 distinct CDR3 sequences, 7.5% to 9.5% seen once. This clonotype was obtained from a male donor with ankylosing spondylitis. V and J are TRBV6-4 and TRBJ1-1; D gene unclear. The sequencing input was synovial fluid, either unsorted or a sorted T cell fraction (not recorded which). Here the CDR3 reads CASSDSENTEAFF. As DNA, the CDR3 is TGTGCCAGCAGTGACTCCGAGAACACTGAAGCTTTCTTT.